The 27 T cell receptor beta chains in this list originate from one sample, sequenced in a study of follicular helper T cells after annual influenza vaccination. Specified time point: 2014-2015 season, pre-vaccination. Libraries were prepared by immunoSEQ multiplex PCR; TCRdb keeps only in-frame clonotypes and omits some of them. The sample has some 15,000 clones, about four fifths seen once. The source was CXCR5- memory CD4+ T cells sorted from blood, collected on the day of influenza vaccination. Every receptor here comes from an adult who received the influenza vaccine.

This rearrangement joins TRBV18 to TRBJ2-5; D unresolved. Germline CDR1 reads KGHSH; CDR2 reads LQKENI. This CDR3 spans 13 amino acids. The V end was cut by 3 bases, the J end by 5 bases, with 10 bases between. The CDR3 region is CASSPARVETQYF. The CDR3 region has the DNA TGTGCCAGCTCACCCGCGCGCGTGGAGACCCAGTACTTC.

This clone was seen a single time. The chain recombines TRBV11-3 with TRBJ2-5; D assignment may be TRBD1 or TRBD2 (5 bases each). The CDR3 runs to 15 residues. Germline V gives CDR1 SGHNT, CDR2 YENEEA. V lost 2 bases and J lost 7, with 17 bases in between. The CDR3 region has the DNA TGTGCCAGCAGCTTAAGTACCGGGACGATGGGGACCCAGTACTTC. As protein: CASSLSTGTMGTQYF.

V and J are TRBV29-1 and TRBJ2-7; 7 bases match TRBD1. The CDR3 consists of 11 residues. J gave up 6 bases and V 5 bases, and 4 bases lay outside the gene matches. Germline lookup yields CDR1 SQVTM and CDR2 ANQGSEA. CDR3 amino acids: CSVRQGGEQYF. CDR3 sequence (DNA): TGCAGCGTTAGACAGGGTGGCGAGCAGTACTTC.

The count of this clone is one. V gene TRBV11-3 combines with J gene TRBJ1-4, with a weak D call TRBD1 (5 bases). Trimming shortened V by 3 bases and J by 6 bases, and 23 bases separated the two germline ends. Germline CDR1 SGHNT, CDR2 YENEEA. The CDR3 is made up of 18 amino acids. CDR3 in amino acids: CASSFLVAQGRRDEKLFF. CDR3 in DNA: TGTGCCAGCAGCTTCCTAGTTGCGCAGGGCCGTAGAGATGAAAAACTGTTTTTT.

This chain joins TRBV7-6 and TRBJ1-6; TRBD1 agrees at 7 bases. Germline trimming cut 4 bases from V and 0 bases from J; bases unmatched to any gene: 18. CDR1 is SGHVS, CDR2 FNYEAQ, per germline. The CDR3 covers 21 residues. CDR3 bases: TGTGCCAGCAGCTCCCGCCGGGCCGACAGGGATCAATACTCCTATAATTCACCCCTCCACTTT. Translating gives CASSSRRADRDQYSYNSPLHF.

The V call is TRBV6-4, the J call TRBJ2-7; 9 positions match TRBD1. Per the germline V gene, CDR1 is MRHNA and CDR2 is SNTAGT. The CDR3 spans 17 residues. Trimming removed 2 bases from V and 0 bases from J; junction bases left unmatched: 8. The CDR3 here is CASSDTRPGQGSYEQYF. The CDR3 nucleotides read TGTGCCAGCAGTGACACTAGACCGGGACAGGGCTCCTACGAGCAGTACTTC.

This chain uses TRBV21-1 with TRBJ1-5; the table's D call, TRBD1, was not checked against the DNA. TRBV21-1 has pseudogene status. The CDR3 has 12 amino acids. CDR3 sequence reads: CARDRANQPQHF. The DNA of the CDR3 is TGTGCCAGGGACAGGGCCAATCAGCCCCAGCATTTT.

The table lists this clone with a few counts. This chain uses TRBV6-5 with TRBJ2-7, with D possibly called TRBD1 or TRBD2 (6 bases each). The CDR3 has 11 amino acids. The V gene's germline CDR1 is MNHEY and CDR2 SVGAGI. Deletions cut 6 bases from V and 12 bases from J, with 15 bases between. The chain's CDR3 is CASSRLKGGYF. The DNA of the CDR3 is TGTGCCAGCAGCCGTCTCAAGGGGGGGTACTTC.

DNA for the CDR3: TGTGCCAGCAGCTTCAGGGGGCGAGTGGATGAGCAGTTCTTC. Encoded protein: CASSFRGRVDEQFF. The rearrangement uses TRBV7-2 and TRBJ2-1; 8 bases agree with TRBD1. Germline V lookup: CDR1 SGHTA, CDR2 FQGNSA. This CDR3 contains 14 residues. The V and J ends lost 3 bases and 8 bases, in that order; junction bases with no gene match: 6.

This clone was recorded a few times. V gene TRBV4-2 combines with J gene TRBJ2-7; 7 nucleotides match TRBD2. The CDR3 has 15 amino acids. From germline, CDR1 is LGHNA and CDR2 YNFKEQ. Germline trimming cut 1 base from V and 1 base from J; bases unmatched to any gene: 4. The CDR3 protein is CASSQVGGGSYEQYF. CDR3 DNA sequence: TGTGCCAGCAGCCAAGTTGGGGGAGGGTCCTACGAGCAGTACTTC.

A note on this clone: A read error may produce the germline difference seen at one junction end. The chain links TRBV18 to TRBJ2-3; tentatively, D is TRBD1 (5 bases). The CDR3 has 18 amino acids. Germline values: CDR1 KGHSH, CDR2 LQKENI. For the CDR3, the DNA is TGTGCCAGCTCATCACCTGGGGCAGGGCTCATGGGCACAGATACGCAGTATTTT. Protein: CASSSPGAGLMGTDTQYF. The whole variable domain, remainder taken from reference TRBV18 and TRBJ2-3, is NAGVMQNPRHLVRRRGQEARLRCSPMKGHSHVYWYRQLPEEGLKFMVYLQKENIIDESGMPKERFSAEFPKEGPSILRIQQVVRGDSAAYFCASSSPGAGLMGTDTQYFGPGTRLTVL.

The chain carries TRBV13 and TRBJ1-1, with unresolved D. The CDR3 sequence is 13 residues long. Looked up from germline, CDR1 is PRHDT and CDR2 is FYEKMQ (reference sequence). The V and J ends lost 5 bases and 1 base respectively, with 8 bases between them. The CDR3 here is CASSRVANTEAFF. The CDR3 region has the DNA TGTGCCAGCAGCCGGGTCGCGAACACTGAAGCTTTCTTT.

The J gene is TRBJ2-4, the V gene TRBV5-1; 7 nucleotides align to TRBD1. J lost 3 bases, V lost 0 bases, and 6 bases had no gene match. Germline V lookup: CDR1 SGHRS, CDR2 YFSETQ. The length of the CDR3 is 16 residues. The CDR3 region is CASSLEGALVKNIQYF. In DNA, the CDR3 is TGCGCCAGCAGCTTGGAGGGGGCGTTAGTCAAAAACATTCAGTACTTC.

The chain employs TRBV5-8 and TRBJ2-3; 7 nucleotides align to TRBD2. J gave up 3 bases and V 2 bases, and 9 bases lay outside the gene matches. Looked up from germline, CDR1 is SGHTS and CDR2 is YDEGEE. The CDR3 totals 16 residues. The CDR3 sequence: CASSFAGLVNTDTQYF. For the CDR3, the DNA is TGTGCCAGCAGCTTTGCTGGACTAGTGAATACAGATACGCAGTATTTT.

The chain is built from TRBV28 and TRBJ1-5, with D perhaps TRBD1 (6 bases). Germline-derived CDR1 and CDR2 are MDHEN and SYDVKM. V lost 11 bases, J lost 0 bases, and 20 bases lay in between. This CDR3 spans 16 amino acids. CDR3 DNA sequence: TGTGCCTGCTCCGGACAGCGGGGAAGTAGCAATCAGCCCCAGCATTTT. This encodes CACSGQRGSSNQPQHF.

The genes are TRBV7-2 and TRBJ2-7; D gene uncertain. CDR3 length: 12 amino acids. Trimming shortened V by 2 bases and J by 5 bases, and 7 bases separated the two germline ends. CDR1 and CDR2 from the germline V gene are SGHTA and FQGNSA. DNA for the CDR3: TGTGCCAGCAGCTTAAATCGCCACGAGCAGTACTTC. Translating gives CASSLNRHEQYF.

V gene TRBV6-5 combines with J gene TRBJ2-2, with D hard to call. The V gene's germline CDR1 is MNHEY and CDR2 SVGAGI. Trimming cost V 7 bases and J 4 bases, with 13 bases left between them. The CDR3 consists of 14 residues. The CDR3 is CASITKIGTGELFF. CDR3 nucleotide sequence: TGTGCCAGCATTACTAAGATTGGCACCGGGGAGCTGTTTTTT.

This clone has a single count. V gene TRBV11-2 combines with J gene TRBJ2-1; TRBD1 is a possible D gene (5 bases). With 5 bases removed from V and 6 bases from J, the gap between germline ends came to 20 bases. CDR1 SGHAT and CDR2 FQNNGV come from the germline V gene. The CDR3 totals 16 residues. The CDR3 reads CASSDPGQGLGNEQFF. The CDR3 DNA follows: TGTGCCAGCAGCGACCCCGGGCAGGGTCTTGGCAATGAGCAGTTCTTC.

V usage is TRBV7-2 and J usage is TRBJ2-7; D gene unclear. Trimming took 0 bases from V and 2 from J, leaving 17 bases between them. The CDR3 has 17 amino acids. Germline V gene data show CDR1 as SGHTA and CDR2 as FQGNSA. CDR3 in amino acids: CASSLAAVGIPPYEQYF. As DNA, the CDR3 is TGTGCCAGCAGCTTAGCGGCGGTCGGAATTCCTCCCTACGAGCAGTACTTC.

This clone was detected only a few times. The chain has TRBV19 and TRBJ2-7; D is tentatively TRBD1 or TRBD2 (5 bases each). V was shortened by 5 bases and J by 5 bases, with 19 bases between the two germline ends. This CDR3 contains 15 residues. Per germline, CDR1 LNHDA and CDR2 SQIVND (reference sequence). DNA of the CDR3: TGTGCCAGTAGTTCGCCCGGGACCGCGACCCACGAGCAGTACTTC. Residues: CASSSPGTATHEQYF.

This chain connects TRBV9 to TRBJ1-6; 8 bases are shared with TRBD1. There are 17 residues in the CDR3. After removal of 0 bases from V and 7 bases from J, the junction contained 9 bases not matched to a gene. The germline V gene has CDR1 SGDLS and CDR2 YYNGEE. The CDR3 protein is CASSVGLAGGMNSPLHF. The CDR3 DNA sequence: TGTGCCAGCAGCGTAGGGCTTGCAGGGGGCATGAATTCACCCCTCCACTTT.

The J gene is TRBJ1-5, the V gene TRBV28; D is ambiguous. Trimming took 2 bases from V and 6 from J, leaving 5 bases between them. Germline loops: CDR1 MDHEN, CDR2 SYDVKM. The CDR3 covers 12 residues. The CDR3 sequence is CASSLVGQPQHF. The CDR3 coding sequence is TGTGCCAGCAGTTTAGTAGGTCAGCCCCAGCATTTT.

The rearrangement uses TRBV23-1 and TRBJ2-1; maybe TRBD1 (6 bases). TRBV23-1 is filed as an ORF, its function uncertain. CDR3 length: 15 residues. Trimming cost V 0 bases and J 8 bases, with 14 bases left between them. The CDR3 spells CASSQSGTQGDEQFF. CDR3 bases: TGCGCCAGCAGTCAATCGGGAACACAGGGCGATGAGCAGTTCTTC.

V gene TRBV11-2 combines with J gene TRBJ2-3, with 14 bases lining up with TRBD2. J was trimmed by 4 bases and V by 4 bases; bases with no gene match: 7. This CDR3 comprises 17 residues. Germline V gene lookup returns CDR1 SGHAT and CDR2 FQNNGV. CDR3 residues: CASSSGLAGGQSDTQYF. The CDR3 DNA reads as TGTGCCAGCAGCTCCGGACTAGCGGGGGGACAATCAGATACGCAGTATTTT.

The chain carries TRBV7-9 and TRBJ2-7; D call uncertain. The germline V gene has CDR1 SEHNR and CDR2 FQNEAQ (reference sequence). The CDR3 spans 12 residues. Trimming removed 4 bases from V and 4 bases from J, with 8 bases in between. CDR3 residues: CASSSWEYEQYF. The CDR3 region has the DNA TGTGCCAGCAGCTCATGGGAATACGAGCAGTACTTC.

The chain recombines TRBV7-9 with TRBJ2-3; possible D gene TRBD1, 5 bases. V was shortened by 2 bases and J by 6 bases, with 12 bases between the two germline ends. From germline, CDR1 is SEHNR and CDR2 FQNEAQ (reference sequence). The CDR3 runs to 14 residues. The CDR3 reads CASSLSGLGDTQYF. The CDR3 DNA is TGTGCCAGCAGCTTATCAGGGTTGGGGGATACGCAGTATTTT.

This chain joins TRBV6-1 and TRBJ2-3, with D unresolved. Deletions cut 7 bases from V and 4 bases from J, with 12 bases between. CDR3 size: 13 residues. From germline, CDR1 is MNHNS and CDR2 SASEGT. The CDR3 DNA reads TGTGCCAGCAACGTAGCACCCCCAGATACGCAGTATTTT. Translating gives CASNVAPPDTQYF.